These 32 T cell receptor beta chains share one sample of origin, sequenced in a study of blood T cell repertoires in COVID-19. Assay: immunoSEQ multiplex PCR; the TCRdb copy retains only in-frame clones and omits some. The profile shows under 350,000 clones, about 89% of them singletons. The sequenced material came from PBMCs or T cells enriched from blood (not recorded which). The origin of the receptors is a woman younger than 35 who had recovered from COVID-19.

The chain combines TRBV2 with TRBJ1-5, with 7 bases fitting TRBD1. CDR1 SNHLY and CDR2 FYNNEI come from the germline V gene. V trimming: 3 bases; J trimming: 7 bases; junction bases outside the gene matches: 6. The CDR3 runs 14 residues. The CDR3 DNA follows: TGTGCCAGCAGTGAGCAGGGGGGCGGGCAGCCCCAGCATTTT. This encodes CASSEQGGGQPQHF.

This sequence joins TRBV6-2 or TRBV6-3 and TRBJ1-2; no definite D call. CDR1 MNHEY and CDR2 SVGEGT come from the germline V gene. CDR3 length: 14 residues. The V gene lost 4 bases and the J gene lost 0 bases, with 9 bases spanning the gap. The CDR3 loop is CASSLYSANYGYTF. The DNA for the CDR3 is TGTGCCAGCAGTTTGTATTCAGCTAACTATGGCTACACCTTC.

This chain joins TRBV25-1 and TRBJ1-6; D is uncertain. The V and J ends lost 3 bases and 9 bases respectively, with 12 bases between them. CDR3 length equals 14 residues. Germline assignment: CDR1 MGHDK and CDR2 SYGVNS. The DNA of the CDR3 is TGTGCCAGCAGTGACTCACAACTATTTTCACCCCTCCACTTT. Translating gives CASSDSQLFSPLHF.

V gene TRBV7-6 combines with J gene TRBJ2-7, with 8 bases matching TRBD2. The CDR3 runs 15 residues. Germline-derived CDR1 and CDR2 are SGHVS and FNYEAQ. The ends lost 3 bases at V and 2 bases at J; junction bases unmatched: 6. CDR3 bases: TGTGCCAGCAGCTTCTCGGCGGGACTAGCCTACGAGCAGTACTTC. This gives the protein CASSFSAGLAYEQYF.

This chain links TRBV27 with TRBJ2-1, with 12 bases identical to TRBD2. CDR3 length equals 16 residues. J gave up 6 bases and V 0 bases, and 3 bases lay outside the gene matches. CDR1 is MNHEY, CDR2 SMNVEV, per germline (reference sequence). The DNA for the CDR3 is TGTGCCAGCAGTTTATCGCCTAGCGGGAGGGCCAATGAGCAGTTCTTC. It codes for CASSLSPSGRANEQFF.

The J gene is TRBJ1-1, the V gene TRBV28, with 8 nucleotides matching TRBD1. Unmatched junction bases numbered 1, after V lost 0 bases and J lost 1 base. Germline lookup yields CDR1 MDHEN and CDR2 SYDVKM. CDR3 length equals 15 residues. The CDR3 spells CASSLWGTGNTEAFF. The CDR3 DNA is TGTGCCAGCAGTTTATGGGGGACAGGGAACACTGAAGCTTTCTTT.

The J gene is TRBJ2-7, the V gene TRBV27; no clear D. The CDR3 covers 14 residues. V was trimmed by 0 bases and J by 6 bases, leaving 12 bases between them. Germline loops: CDR1 MNHEY, CDR2 SMNVEV (reference sequence). CDR3 nucleotides: TGTGCCAGCAGTTTATCCACAGTATCAAGCGAGCAGTACTTC. Amino acids: CASSLSTVSSEQYF.

The genes are TRBV5-6 and TRBJ1-6; the match to TRBD1 covers 9 bases. From germline, CDR1 is SGHDT and CDR2 YYEEEE. J was trimmed by 10 bases and V by 2 bases; bases with no gene match: 7. There are 15 residues in the CDR3. CDR3 sequence (DNA): TGTGCCAGCAGCTTAGGGACAGGGACGGGATCACCCCTCCACTTT. This codes for CASSLGTGTGSPLHF.

This clone was seen a single time. The chain recombines TRBV30 with TRBJ1-2, with 7 bases aligning to TRBD1. Germline V lookup: CDR1 GTSNPN, CDR2 SVGIG (reference sequence). V trimming: 1 base; J trimming: 2 bases; junction bases outside the gene matches: 10. The length of the CDR3 is 16 residues. CDR3 coding DNA: TGTGCCTGGAGTGGAATAGGGGGCCGCTTCAACTATGGCTACACCTTC. This gives the protein CAWSGIGGRFNYGYTF.

The V and J genes are TRBV18 and TRBJ1-1; D call uncertain. From germline, CDR1 is KGHSH and CDR2 LQKENI. V gave up 1 base and J gave up 2 bases, with 5 bases separating them. The CDR3 contains 13 residues. CDR3 DNA: TGTGCCAGCTCACCACAGCGAAACACTGAAGCTTTCTTT. This encodes CASSPQRNTEAFF.

J is TRBJ2-7 and V is TRBV19, with TRBD1 matching over 11 bases. The length of the CDR3 is 14 residues. V shed 5 bases, J shed 0 bases, and the junction held 0 bases outside the gene matches. CDR1 and CDR2 (germline): LNHDA, SQIVND (reference sequence). The DNA for the CDR3 is TGTGCCAGTAGTGGACAGGGGGCCTCCTACGAGCAGTACTTC. This translates into CASSGQGASYEQYF.

V and J are TRBV7-9 and TRBJ2-7, with D possibly matching TRBD1 (6 bases). Trimming pared 5 bases from V and 7 bases from J, leaving 9 bases between. There are 11 residues in the CDR3. CDR1 and CDR2 (germline): SEHNR, FQNEAQ (reference sequence). The CDR3 is CASSDTGEQYF. CDR3 sequence (DNA): TGTGCCAGCAGCGACACAGGGGAGCAGTACTTC.

This clone has more than one count but fewer than ten. The J gene is TRBJ1-1, the V gene TRBV19; D gene unclear. The CDR3 consists of 12 residues. V was trimmed by 3 bases and J by 7 bases, leaving 9 bases between them. CDR1 is LNHDA and CDR2 is SQIVND in the germline V gene (reference sequence). The CDR3: CASSMRGFEAFF. The DNA for the CDR3 is TGTGCCAGTAGTATGCGGGGATTTGAAGCTTTCTTT.

The genes are TRBV7-2 and TRBJ2-2, with D perhaps matching TRBD1 (6 bases). This CDR3 spans 14 amino acids. Trimming left V 1 base short and J 8 bases short, with 11 bases between. Germline V lookup: CDR1 SGHTA, CDR2 FQGNSA. CDR3 in DNA: TGTGCCAGCAGCTTAGTCGGACAGTGGGGGGAGCTGTTTTTT. Its translation: CASSLVGQWGELFF.

The CDR3: CASSLAGENRGYTF. CDR3 coding DNA: TGTGCCAGCAGCTTGGCCGGGGAAAATCGGGGCTACACCTTC. The chain couples TRBV5-5 to TRBJ1-2; D unresolved. There are 14 residues in the CDR3. Trimming pared 0 bases from V and 8 bases from J, leaving 14 bases between. Germline V gene data show CDR1 as SGHKS and CDR2 as YYEKEE (reference sequence).

The chain combines TRBV5-8 with TRBJ1-1; the D gene is possibly TRBD1 (5 bases). The CDR3 runs 15 residues. The germline V gene encodes CDR1 SGHTS and CDR2 YDEGEE. V was trimmed by 2 bases and J by 7 bases, leaving 18 bases between them. The CDR3 protein is CASSFRRGGQIEAFF. In DNA form, the CDR3 reads TGTGCCAGCAGCTTTCGGAGGGGAGGACAAATTGAAGCTTTCTTT.

The chain's CDR3 is CASSLVDRFTYNEQFF. As DNA, the CDR3 is TGTGCCAGCAGCTTAGTTGACAGGTTCACCTACAATGAGCAGTTCTTC. The chain links TRBV7-2 to TRBJ2-1, with a possible D match to TRBD1 (6 bases). The ends were cut back, 1 base at V and 2 bases at J, with 12 bases in the middle. Germline V gene data show CDR1 as SGHTA and CDR2 as FQGNSA. This CDR3 has 16 residues.

The chain uses TRBV5-1 and TRBJ2-6; tentative D call: TRBD1 (6 bases). V dropped 4 bases and J dropped 2 bases, with 13 bases sitting between them. Germline V gene lookup returns CDR1 SGHRS and CDR2 YFSETQ. The CDR3 contains 16 residues. The CDR3, as DNA: TGCGCCAGCAGCCAAAACGCAGGGGCTGGGGCCAACGTCCTGACTTTC. This codes for CASSQNAGAGANVLTF.

The V gene is TRBV6-5, the J gene TRBJ2-3, with 10 bases that match TRBD1. The CDR3 runs to 14 residues. Germline V CDR1 and CDR2: MNHEY, SVGAGI. V was pared by 5 bases and J by 5 bases, with 4 bases of the junction left unmatched. CDR3 sequence (DNA): TGTGCCAGCAGTCGACAGGGGGCGGAAGATACGCAGTATTTT. Protein sequence: CASSRQGAEDTQYF.

The chain joins TRBV5-1 to TRBJ1-5, with a weak D call TRBD1 (6 bases). The germline CDR1 and CDR2 sequences are SGHRS and YFSETQ. The CDR3 length is 16 residues. Trimming removed 0 bases from V and 15 bases from J, with 25 bases in between. The DNA of the CDR3 is TGCGCCAGCAGCTTGGTCCTTAGGGGGAAGGTCGGCAATCGGCATTTT. Residues: CASSLVLRGKVGNRHF.

This clone was counted a single time. The J gene is TRBJ1-2, the V gene TRBV15, with D possibly matching TRBD1 (5 bases). Germline V gene data show CDR1 as LNHNV and CDR2 as YYDKDF (reference sequence). V was clipped by 1 base and J by 4 bases, with 13 bases between them. The CDR3 has 15 amino acids. The CDR3 sequence is CATSRAGRLGYGYTF. In DNA, the CDR3 is TGTGCCACCAGCAGAGCAGGGAGGCTGGGCTATGGCTACACCTTC.

This chain connects TRBV2 to TRBJ1-1; D possibly corresponds to TRBD1 (6 bases). Trimming took 9 bases from V and 4 from J, leaving 18 bases between them. The CDR3 extends over 14 amino acids. Germline V gene sequence: CDR1 SNHLY, CDR2 FYNNEI. CDR3 residues: CASRDTLTTTEAFF. The CDR3 DNA reads TGTGCCAGTCGGGACACACTCACGACCACTGAAGCTTTCTTT. The full variable domain, with the rest looked up from reference TRBV2 and TRBJ1-1, is EPEVTQTPSHQVTQMGQEVILRCVPISNHLYFYWYRQILGQKVEFLVSFYNNEISEKSEIFDDQFSVERPDGSNFTLKIRSTKLEDSAMYFCASRDTLTTTEAFFGQGTRLTVV.

The chain combines TRBV5-6 with TRBJ2-5; 9 nucleotides match TRBD1. There are 17 residues in the CDR3. The V gene end was trimmed by 0 bases and the J gene end by 4 bases; junction bases not matched to a gene: 10. The germline gives CDR1 SGHDT, CDR2 YYEEEE. CDR3 nucleotide sequence: TGTGCCAGCAGCTTGGGGACAGGGGAGTTAGGGGGAGAGACCCAGTACTTC. This translates into CASSLGTGELGGETQYF. The full variable domain, with the rest looked up from reference TRBV5-6 and TRBJ2-5, is DAGVTQSPTHLIKTRGQQVTLRCSPKSGHDTVSWYQQALGQGPQFIFQYYEEEERQRGNFPDRFSGHQFPNYSSELNVNALLLGDSALYLCASSLGTGELGGETQYFGPGTRLLVL.

The CDR3: CASSFGRGDYGYTF. The CDR3 nucleotides read TGTGCCAGCAGCTTCGGGAGGGGCGACTATGGCTACACCTTC. The rearrangement links TRBV5-6 to TRBJ1-2; D is perhaps TRBD1 (5 bases). CDR3 size: 14 residues. Germline values: CDR1 SGHDT, CDR2 YYEEEE. V shed 2 bases and J shed 3 bases, with 11 bases lying between them.

This rearrangement joins TRBV7-9 to TRBJ2-5, with a tentative D call TRBD1 (6 bases). The CDR3 totals 14 residues. Germline values: CDR1 SEHNR, CDR2 FQNEAQ (reference sequence). V was shortened by 5 bases and J by 5 bases, with 15 bases between the two germline ends. In DNA form, the CDR3 reads TGTGCCAGCAGCCTTCGGCAGGGGACGGAGACCCAGTACTTC. It codes for CASSLRQGTETQYF.

This clone was counted only a few times. The chain joins TRBV12-5 to TRBJ2-7, with a possible D match to TRBD1 (5 bases). The germline V gene encodes CDR1 LGHNT and CDR2 FRNRAP. CDR3 length: 10 amino acids. CDR3 in amino acids: CASGFTQGGV. CDR3 bases: TGTGCTAGTGGTTTTACCCAGGGTGGCGTC.

This chain joins TRBV29-1 and TRBJ2-7; D perhaps matches TRBD1 (6 bases). From germline, CDR1 is SQVTM and CDR2 ANQGSEA. This CDR3 spans 12 amino acids. V was pared by 7 bases and J by 3 bases, with 13 bases between. In DNA form, the CDR3 reads TGCAGCGGGGGGCCAGGGGTCTACGAGCAGTACTTC. This encodes CSGGPGVYEQYF.

The gene calls are TRBV6-5 and TRBJ1-5, with D hard to call. The CDR3 has 12 amino acids. Trimming shortened V by 8 bases and J by 4 bases, and 9 bases separated the two germline ends. Germline CDR1 reads MNHEY; CDR2 reads SVGAGI. CDR3 coding DNA: TGTGCCAGCTGCAGGTTGAATCAGCCCCAGCATTTT. Translation gives CASCRLNQPQHF.

The chain employs TRBV19 and TRBJ2-7, with TRBD1 identical over 8 bases. Losses at the gene ends were 8 bases for V and 5 bases for J; bases not matched to a gene: 2. CDR1 is LNHDA and CDR2 is SQIVND in the germline V gene (reference sequence). The CDR3 is 11 residues long. The chain's CDR3 is CASGQGHEQYF. The CDR3 region has the DNA TGTGCCAGTGGACAGGGACACGAGCAGTACTTC.

The V call is TRBV29-1, the J call TRBJ2-4, with D possibly matching TRBD2 (6 bases). CDR1 and CDR2 from the germline V gene are SQVTM and ANQGSEA. The CDR3 has 13 residues. Deletions cut 3 bases from V and 9 bases from J, with 15 bases between. This CDR3 is CSVEGGPRAIQYF. DNA for the CDR3: TGCAGCGTTGAGGGGGGACCCCGGGCCATTCAGTACTTC.

This chain joins TRBV7-9 and TRBJ2-5, with D unresolved. CDR1 and CDR2 from the germline V gene are SEHNR and FQNEAQ (reference sequence). Trimming removed 0 bases at V and 1 base at J, with 6 bases between. The CDR3 length is 14 residues. The CDR3 DNA reads TGTGCCAGCAGCTTAGCGGCGGCCCAAGAGACCCAGTACTTC. This sequence encodes CASSLAAAQETQYF.

V usage is TRBV7-2 and J usage is TRBJ2-1; 11 bases align to TRBD2. Germline-derived CDR1 and CDR2 are SGHTA and FQGNSA. This CDR3 spans 16 amino acids. The V segment lost 3 bases and the J segment 8 bases; nucleotides outside the gene matches: 9. This CDR3 is CASSFSGGATSHEQFF. In DNA form, the CDR3 reads TGTGCCAGCAGCTTTAGCGGGGGGGCAACGTCTCATGAGCAGTTCTTC.